The 14 T cell receptor beta chains below were found in one sample sequenced in a study of Graves' ophthalmopathy and Graves' hyperthyroidism. Using RNA transcripts, the TCR beta CDR3 regions were amplified. An opening RT-PCR round employed HTBI primers and preceded a second-round multiplex PCR. TCRdb ran MiXCR on the multiplex PCR reads and lists one entry per CDR3 protein. Of 150,000 to 200,000 distinct CDR3 sequences listed, approximately 40% were seen once; the top ten hold less than 9.5%. Input material: peripheral blood. These receptor sequences come from a man aged 25 to 40 with Graves' ophthalmopathy.

This clonotype was counted many times. This rearrangement joins TRBV6-5 to TRBJ1-1; D not resolved. Per the germline V gene, CDR1 is MNHEY and CDR2 is SVGAGI. The CDR3 totals 14 residues. V gave up 6 bases and J gave up 4 bases, with 15 bases separating them. The CDR3 loop is CASRPSTRRTEAFF. The CDR3 DNA follows: TGTGCCAGCAGACCCTCGACAAGGCGCACTGAAGCTTTCTTT.

This clonotype was seen ten or more times. The chain couples TRBV7-2 to TRBJ2-1; no definite D call. This CDR3 spans 15 amino acids. V was shortened by 2 bases and J by 6 bases, with 14 bases between the two germline ends. Germline V CDR1 and CDR2: SGHTA, FQGNSA. Here the CDR3 DNA reads TGTGCCAGCAGCTTATTGTGGGGATCATTCAATGAGCAGTTCTTC. Protein: CASSLLWGSFNEQFF.

This chain joins TRBV27 and TRBJ2-7; 9 nucleotides align to TRBD1. The CDR3 has 15 amino acids. V was pared by 6 bases and J by 6 bases, with 12 bases of the junction left unmatched. Looked up from germline, CDR1 is MNHEY and CDR2 is SMNVEV (reference sequence). The CDR3 DNA sequence: TGTGCCAGCAGCTCACCGGGACAGGGAAGGATCGAGCAGTACTTC. This gives the protein CASSSPGQGRIEQYF.

This clonotype was picked up many times. The CDR3 sequence: CASSYSLKTDAISYEQYF. In nucleotides, the CDR3 is TGTGCCAGCAGTTACTCCCTTAAAACGGACGCCATCTCCTACGAGCAGTACTTC. This chain uses TRBV6-2 or TRBV6-3 with TRBJ2-7; no clear D. The germline V and J ends were trimmed by 0 bases and 0 bases, with 18 bases remaining between them. Germline-derived CDR1 and CDR2 are MNHEY and SVGEGT. This CDR3 is built from 18 residues.

Only a few counts were recorded for this clonotype. J is TRBJ2-2 and V is TRBV11-2; 9 nucleotides agree with TRBD2. The CDR3 consists of 16 residues. With 3 bases clipped from V and 5 bases from J, the junction kept 7 bases outside the gene matches. Per germline, CDR1 SGHAT and CDR2 FQNNGV. The CDR3 coding sequence is TGTGCCAGCAGCTTGGACTCGGGACTAGCAACCGGGGAGCTGTTTTTT. It is translated as CASSLDSGLATGELFF.

The table lists this clonotype with a few counts. This rearrangement joins TRBV12-3 or TRBV12-4 to TRBJ1-2; D is unclear. This CDR3 spans 16 amino acids. Trimming stripped 2 bases from V and 4 bases from J, with 17 bases between. The DNA of the CDR3 is TGTGCCAGCAGTTTAAATATCGAGGTACGCGCCTATGGCTACACCTTC. It specifies CASSLNIEVRAYGYTF.

The sample holds a few counts of this clonotype. J is TRBJ1-1 and V is TRBV6-1; no definite D call. Germline V gene data show CDR1 as MNHNS and CDR2 as SASEGT. V gave up 6 bases and J gave up 8 bases, with 13 bases separating them. The CDR3 runs 12 residues. Here the CDR3 reads CASSRSAMEAFF. In DNA form, the CDR3 reads TGTGCCAGCAGCCGTAGTGCGATGGAAGCTTTCTTT.

In this sample, this clonotype turned up once. The gene calls are TRBV11-1 and TRBJ2-5, with D perhaps being TRBD1 or TRBD2 (5 bases each). CDR1 SGHAT and CDR2 FQDESV come from the germline V gene (reference sequence). This CDR3 is built from 19 residues. V was cut by 6 bases and J by 5 bases, with 31 bases left in between. CDR3 nucleotide sequence: TGTGCCAGCAGAATATATGGGGGAACAGGACCTTTGACATCGGAGACCCAGTACTTC. Its protein product is CASRIYGGTGPLTSETQYF.

J is TRBJ2-4 and V is TRBV6-1, with TRBD2 matching 7 bases. The CDR3 is made up of 15 amino acids. Trimming at V came to 2 bases and at J to 6 bases, leaving 7 bases not matched to a gene. The germline gives CDR1 MNHNS, CDR2 SASEGT. As DNA, the CDR3 is TGTGCCAGCAGTGAACCCGCGGGAGCGGGAAACATTCAGTACTTC. It encodes CASSEPAGAGNIQYF.

This sequence joins TRBV30 and TRBJ2-5, with 7 bases aligning to TRBD2. V shed 5 bases, J shed 5 bases, and the junction held 5 bases outside the gene matches. Germline CDR1 reads GTSNPN; CDR2 reads SVGIG (reference sequence). CDR3 length: 12 amino acids. This CDR3 reads CAWGLDSETQYF. CDR3 bases: TGTGCCTGGGGACTAGATAGCGAGACCCAGTACTTC.

At least ten counts were recorded for this clonotype. The chain employs TRBV6-2 or TRBV6-3 and TRBJ1-5, with D perhaps matching TRBD1 (6 bases). Trimming removed 6 bases at V and 0 bases at J, with 12 bases between. Germline assignment: CDR1 MNHEY and CDR2 SVGEGT. The CDR3 totals 15 residues. The CDR3 region is CASRPSGVSNQPQHF. CDR3 coding DNA: TGTGCCAGCAGGCCTTCAGGGGTTAGCAATCAGCCCCAGCATTTT.

This clonotype appeared many times. The genes are TRBV3-1 and TRBJ1-1, with TRBD1 matching 12 bases. Germline assignment: CDR1 LGHDT and CDR2 YNNKEL (reference sequence). Germline trimming cut 4 bases from V and 1 base from J; bases unmatched to any gene: 7. This CDR3 is built from 17 residues. CDR3 in amino acids: CASSPNWDRGPNTEAFF. CDR3 DNA sequence: TGTGCCAGCAGCCCGAACTGGGACAGGGGGCCGAACACTGAAGCTTTCTTT.

This chain uses TRBV27 with TRBJ2-5; maybe TRBD1 (5 bases). Germline assignment: CDR1 MNHEY and CDR2 SMNVEV (reference sequence). The CDR3 contains 15 residues. Trimming removed 6 bases from V and 2 bases from J, with 16 bases in between. CDR3 in amino acids: CASRYKQDQQETQYF. CDR3 in DNA: TGTGCCAGCAGATACAAACAGGACCAGCAAGAGACCCAGTACTTC.

This clonotype was counted many times. The rearrangement links TRBV3-1 to TRBJ2-7; 7 bases line up with TRBD1. The CDR3 loop spans 12 amino acids. With 3 bases clipped from V and 6 bases from J, the junction kept 2 bases outside the gene matches. CDR1 is LGHDT and CDR2 is YNNKEL in the germline V gene (reference sequence). DNA for the CDR3: TGTGCCAGCAGCCAGGGACAGACCGAGCAGTACTTC. Protein product: CASSQGQTEQYF.